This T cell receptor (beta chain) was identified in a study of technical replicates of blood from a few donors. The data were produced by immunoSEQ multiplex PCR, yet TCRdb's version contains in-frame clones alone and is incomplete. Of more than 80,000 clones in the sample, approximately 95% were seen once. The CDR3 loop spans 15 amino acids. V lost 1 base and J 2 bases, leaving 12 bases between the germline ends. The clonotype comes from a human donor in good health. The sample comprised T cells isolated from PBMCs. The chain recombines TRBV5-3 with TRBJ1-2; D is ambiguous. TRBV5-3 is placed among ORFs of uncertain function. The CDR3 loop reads CARSLWVTLNYGYTF. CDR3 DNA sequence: TGTGCCAGAAGCTTGTGGGTGACTCTAAACTATGGCTACACCTTC.